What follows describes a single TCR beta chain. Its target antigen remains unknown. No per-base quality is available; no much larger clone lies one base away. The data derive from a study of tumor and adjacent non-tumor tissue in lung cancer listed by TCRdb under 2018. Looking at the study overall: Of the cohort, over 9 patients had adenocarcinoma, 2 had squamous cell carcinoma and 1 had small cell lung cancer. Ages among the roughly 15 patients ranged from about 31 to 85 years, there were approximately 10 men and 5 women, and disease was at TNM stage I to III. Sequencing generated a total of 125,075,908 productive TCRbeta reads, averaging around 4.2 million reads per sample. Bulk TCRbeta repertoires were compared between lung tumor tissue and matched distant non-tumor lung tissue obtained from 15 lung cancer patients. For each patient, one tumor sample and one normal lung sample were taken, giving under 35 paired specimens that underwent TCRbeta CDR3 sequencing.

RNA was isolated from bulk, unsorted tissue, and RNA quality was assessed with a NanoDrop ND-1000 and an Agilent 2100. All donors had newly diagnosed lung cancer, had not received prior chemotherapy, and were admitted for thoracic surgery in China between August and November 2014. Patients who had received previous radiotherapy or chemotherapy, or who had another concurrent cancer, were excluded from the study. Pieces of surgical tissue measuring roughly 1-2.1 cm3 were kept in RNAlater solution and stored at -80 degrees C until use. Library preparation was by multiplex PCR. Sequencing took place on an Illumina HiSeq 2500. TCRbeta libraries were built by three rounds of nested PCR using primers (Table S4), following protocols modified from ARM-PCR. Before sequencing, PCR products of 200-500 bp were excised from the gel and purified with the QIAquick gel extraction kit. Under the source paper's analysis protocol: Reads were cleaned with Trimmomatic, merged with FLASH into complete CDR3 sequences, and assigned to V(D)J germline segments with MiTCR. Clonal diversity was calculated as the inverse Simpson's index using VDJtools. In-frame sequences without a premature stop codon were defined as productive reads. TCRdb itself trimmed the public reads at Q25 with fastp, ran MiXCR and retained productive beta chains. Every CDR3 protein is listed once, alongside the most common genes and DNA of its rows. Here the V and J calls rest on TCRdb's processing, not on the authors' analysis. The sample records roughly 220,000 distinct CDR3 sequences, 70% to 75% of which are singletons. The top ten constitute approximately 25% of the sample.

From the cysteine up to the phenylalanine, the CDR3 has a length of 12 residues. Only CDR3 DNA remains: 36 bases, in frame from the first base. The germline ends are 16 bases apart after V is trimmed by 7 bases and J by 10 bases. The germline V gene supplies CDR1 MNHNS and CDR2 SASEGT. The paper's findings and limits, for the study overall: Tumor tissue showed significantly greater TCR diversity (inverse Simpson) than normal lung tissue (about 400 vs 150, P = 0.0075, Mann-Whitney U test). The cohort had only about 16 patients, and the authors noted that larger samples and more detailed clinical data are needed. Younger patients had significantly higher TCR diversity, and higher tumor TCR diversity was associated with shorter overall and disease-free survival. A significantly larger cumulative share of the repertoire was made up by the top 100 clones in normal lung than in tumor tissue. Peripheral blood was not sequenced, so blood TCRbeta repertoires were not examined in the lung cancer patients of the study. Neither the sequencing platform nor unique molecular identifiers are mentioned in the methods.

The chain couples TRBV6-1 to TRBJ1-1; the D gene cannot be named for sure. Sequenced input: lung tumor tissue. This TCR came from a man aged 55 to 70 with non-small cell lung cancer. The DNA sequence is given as TGTGCCAGCAATGGAAATACGTGGAGAGCTTTCTTT. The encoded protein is CASNGNTWRAFF.